The following is a TCR beta chain sequence with its context. The data are from a study of cytotoxic CD8 clonotypes in ibrutinib-treated CLL. The overall study: Of a cohort that held some twelve relapsed/refractory and around 15 treatment-naive patients, 17 to 18 were IGHV unmutated. By median around 74 months, approximately twelve had progressed and approximately 15 stayed remitted; responses had been 2 complete and some 24 partial.

Measured with immunoSEQ multiplex PCR; TCRdb has only the in-frame clones, and not every one. Here the sample spans approximately 280,000 clones, approximately 76% being singletons. Unmatched junction bases numbered 10, after V lost 4 bases and J lost 4 bases. Germline V gene lookup returns CDR1 SGHNT and CDR2 YYREEE (reference sequence). The CDR3 runs 15 residues. The source was PBMCs, collected at disease progression, from a patient treated with ibrutinib. The genes are TRBV5-4 and TRBJ2-5, with TRBD1 identical over 7 bases. The sequence derives from a human donor with chronic lymphocytic leukemia. Written as DNA, the CDR3 is TGTGCCAGCAGCCTGCCTTACAGGGGCTCAGAGACCCAGTACTTC. Translation gives CASSLPYRGSETQYF.